This T cell receptor (beta chain) came from a study of cytomegalovirus exposure and HLA in healthy donors. Primers: 60 Vbeta forward and 13 Jbeta reverse. TCRdb keeps only in-frame clones here, not all; method: immunoSEQ multiplex PCR. The table records roughly 80,000 clones, 62% of them present only once. Study findings and constraints: Analyzed later, most CMV-associated TCR beta chains appeared HLA-restricted. Using a false discovery rate of 0.05, a later analysis showed that about 16,000 TCR beta sequences were associated with HLA alleles.

Though nominally healthy at sampling, donors likely had unrecorded immune exposures. The V segment lost 7 bases and the J segment 4 bases; nucleotides outside the gene matches: 14. The CDR3 runs 16 residues. CDR1 is MDHEN and CDR2 is SYDVKM in the germline V gene. In its sample, this clone was seen a few times. Its antigen remains unidentified. The sequencing sample was made of PBMCs. The sequence derives from a male donor in good health and CMV-seropositive. The rearrangement links TRBV28 to TRBJ1-1; 8 positions agree with TRBD1. The CDR3: CASIGPPGQGGTEAFF. The CDR3 region has the DNA TGTGCCAGCATTGGCCCCCCCGGACAGGGAGGCACTGAAGCTTTCTTT.